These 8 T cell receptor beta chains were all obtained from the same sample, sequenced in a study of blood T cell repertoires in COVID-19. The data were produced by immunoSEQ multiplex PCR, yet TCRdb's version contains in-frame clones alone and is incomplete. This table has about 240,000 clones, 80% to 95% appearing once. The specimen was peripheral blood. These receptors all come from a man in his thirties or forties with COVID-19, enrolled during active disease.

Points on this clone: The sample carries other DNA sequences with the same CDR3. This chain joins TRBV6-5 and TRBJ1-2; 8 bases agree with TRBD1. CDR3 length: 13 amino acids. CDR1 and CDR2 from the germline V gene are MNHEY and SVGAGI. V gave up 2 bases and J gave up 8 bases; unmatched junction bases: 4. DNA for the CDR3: TGTGCCAGCAGTTACGGACAGGGAGGGGGCTACACCTTC. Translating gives CASSYGQGGGYTF.

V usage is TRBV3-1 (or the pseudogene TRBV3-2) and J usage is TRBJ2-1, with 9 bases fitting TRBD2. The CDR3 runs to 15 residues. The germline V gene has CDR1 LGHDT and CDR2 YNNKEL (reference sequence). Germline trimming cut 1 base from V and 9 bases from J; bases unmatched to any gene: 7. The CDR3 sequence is CASSQVAGGPGEQFF. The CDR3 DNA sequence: TGTGCCAGCAGCCAAGTTGCGGGGGGGCCGGGTGAGCAGTTCTTC.

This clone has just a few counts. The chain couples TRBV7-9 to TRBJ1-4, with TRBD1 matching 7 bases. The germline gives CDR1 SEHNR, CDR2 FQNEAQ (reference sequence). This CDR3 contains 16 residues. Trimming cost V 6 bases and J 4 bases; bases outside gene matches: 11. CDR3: CASRDDRDSNNEKLFF. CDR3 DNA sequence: TGTGCCAGCAGAGACGACCGGGACAGCAATAATGAAAAACTGTTTTTT.

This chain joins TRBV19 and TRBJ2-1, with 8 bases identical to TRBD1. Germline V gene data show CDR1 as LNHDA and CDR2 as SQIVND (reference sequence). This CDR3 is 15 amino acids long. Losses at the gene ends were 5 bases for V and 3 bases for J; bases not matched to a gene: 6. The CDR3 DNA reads TGTGCCAGTAGTTCCTGGGACAGGTTCTACAATGAGCAGTTCTTC. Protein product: CASSSWDRFYNEQFF.

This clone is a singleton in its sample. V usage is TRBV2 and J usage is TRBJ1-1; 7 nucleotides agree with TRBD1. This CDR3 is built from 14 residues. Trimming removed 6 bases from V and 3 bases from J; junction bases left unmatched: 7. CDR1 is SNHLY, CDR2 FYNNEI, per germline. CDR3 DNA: TGTGCCAGCAGCCTACAGGGGAAGGACACTGAAGCTTTCTTT. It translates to CASSLQGKDTEAFF.

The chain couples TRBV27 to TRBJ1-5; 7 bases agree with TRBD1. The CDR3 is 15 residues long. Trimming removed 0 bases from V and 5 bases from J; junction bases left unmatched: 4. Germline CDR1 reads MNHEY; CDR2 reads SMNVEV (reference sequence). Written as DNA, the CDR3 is TGTGCCAGCAGTTTATCCCCAGGGGGTCATCAGCCCCAGCATTTT. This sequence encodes CASSLSPGGHQPQHF.

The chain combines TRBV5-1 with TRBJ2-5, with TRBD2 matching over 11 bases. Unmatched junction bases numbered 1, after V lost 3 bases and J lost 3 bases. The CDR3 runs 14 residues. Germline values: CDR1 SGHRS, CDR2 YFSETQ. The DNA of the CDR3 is TGCGCCAGCAGCTCGACTAGCGGGGAAGAGACCCAGTACTTC. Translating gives CASSSTSGEETQYF.

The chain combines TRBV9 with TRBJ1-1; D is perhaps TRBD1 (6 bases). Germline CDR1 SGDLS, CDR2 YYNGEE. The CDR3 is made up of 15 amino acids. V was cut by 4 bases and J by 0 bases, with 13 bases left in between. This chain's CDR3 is CASSPTSGVNTEAFF. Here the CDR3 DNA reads TGTGCCAGCAGCCCCACGTCAGGGGTGAACACTGAAGCTTTCTTT. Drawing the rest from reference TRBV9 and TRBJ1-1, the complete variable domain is DSGVTQTPKHLITATGQRVTLRCSPRSGDLSVYWYQQSLDQGLQFLIQYYNGEERAKGNILERFSAQQFPDLHSELNLSSLELGDSALYFCASSPTSGVNTEAFFGQGTRLTVV.